This entry features one T cell receptor (beta chain) sequence. It has no known antigen specificity. No clone much larger than this one lies a single base away; base qualities are absent. These data come from a study of blood T cell repertoires in COVID-19 (TCRdb year 2020). Concerning the study at large: Samples covering the acute and convalescent phases of COVID-19 were provided by collaborators in the United States, Italy and Spain. The prospective study material was composed of cDNA or gDNA derived from T cells, B-cell-depleted T cells, or PBMCs. The dataset comprised deeply sampled blood TCRbeta repertoires from subjects exposed to, actively infected with, or recovered from COVID-19. A freely available public database, intended as a resource for researchers studying the immune response to SARS-CoV-2, is where the repertoires were released. Samples were obtained from the ongoing ImmuneRACE study (first 160 participants) and from over 1,000 subjects provided by 6 global collaborators. The sample metadata nearly always contained a de-identified subject ID, COVID-19 status, age in years and sex. Where available, HLA class I and class II types were taken from metadata supplied by the sample provider and were not determined by assay-based typing. The study at large found these results: How much clinical and demographic metadata was included differed by source and by participant, and the metadata was provided uncurated.

Participants in the prospective study were enrolled through a virtual design, were aged roughly 18 to 100 years, and lived in approximately 25 United States geographic areas. In the prospective study, participants were assigned to cohorts based on the clinical history participants reported in a screening survey and a study questionnaire. Recovered participants in ImmuneRACE Cohort 3 were defined as having two consecutive negative NP/OP PCR tests, clearance from a healthcare professional, or resolution of symptoms. Mobile phlebotomists in the prospective study collected whole blood, serum and a nasopharyngeal or oropharyngeal swab from every participant. Additional blood draws and questionnaires over an approximately two-month period could optionally be provided by prospective study participants. Before DNA extraction, blood samples from the prospective study were shipped at room temperature or frozen.

V is trimmed back by 10 bases and J by 0 bases, and the junction contains 4 bases that no gene match accounts for. The CDR1 and CDR2 encoded by the germline V gene are ENHRY and SYGVKD. From its cysteine to its phenylalanine, the CDR3 spans 13 amino acids. Solely the CDR3 DNA is kept, with 39 bases framed from the first base. TCRbeta CDR3 regions were amplified from genomic DNA using the immunoSEQ Assay, a bias-controlled multiplex PCR. The study's own analysis went as follows. Within the assay, amplification of reference gene primers was used to estimate how many nucleated cells each sample contained. To quantify the absolute abundance of each unique TCRbeta CDR3 rearrangement, sequence reads were collapsed and filtered. For each sample, productive Simpson clonality was calculated by taking the square root of Simpson's diversity index across productive rearrangements. Imported from immuneACCESS, the table was reduced by TCRdb to in-frame sequences with V and J called. These copies leave out some clones; in studies compared against another copy, an unresolved V gene accounts for under half, and the cause of the remainder is not known. That table gives V, J and clone size, and the DNA gave D and trimming. This sample lists a few hundred thousand clones; 75% to 90% were detected once. The ten largest account for roughly 2% of the sample.

This TCR was recovered from a man younger than 45 who had recovered from COVID-19. In this chain, TRBV10-3 is recombined with TRBJ1-1, with 8 bases in between that match TRBD1. The sample consisted of PBMCs or T cells enriched from blood (not recorded which). The nucleotides are TGTGCCACCTCGGGACAGGTGAACACTGAAGCTTTCTTT. The translation is CATSGQVNTEAFF.